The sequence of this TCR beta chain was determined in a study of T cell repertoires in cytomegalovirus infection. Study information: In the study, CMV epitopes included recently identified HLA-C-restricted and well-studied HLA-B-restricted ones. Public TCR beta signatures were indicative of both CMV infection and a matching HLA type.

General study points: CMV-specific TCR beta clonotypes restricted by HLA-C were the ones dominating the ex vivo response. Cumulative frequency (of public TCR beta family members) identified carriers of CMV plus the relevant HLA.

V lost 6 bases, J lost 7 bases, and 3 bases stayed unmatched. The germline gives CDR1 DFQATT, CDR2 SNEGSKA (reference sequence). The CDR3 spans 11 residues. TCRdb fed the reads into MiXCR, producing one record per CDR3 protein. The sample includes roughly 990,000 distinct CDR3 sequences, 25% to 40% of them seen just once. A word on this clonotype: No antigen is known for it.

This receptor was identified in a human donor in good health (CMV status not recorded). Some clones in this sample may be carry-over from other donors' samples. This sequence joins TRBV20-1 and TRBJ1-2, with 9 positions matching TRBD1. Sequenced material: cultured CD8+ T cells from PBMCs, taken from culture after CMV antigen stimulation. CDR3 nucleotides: TGCAGTGCCCTACAGGGGGCTGGCTACACCTTC. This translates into CSALQGAGYTF.